This passage covers 30 T cell receptor beta chains from one sample sequenced in a study of blood T cell repertoires in COVID-19. This table comes from immunoSEQ multiplex PCR, and its TCRdb copy is limited to in-frame clones, with some not included. Seen here are a few hundred thousand clones, roughly 85% observed once, and the top ten hold less than 5%. The material sequenced was PBMCs or T cells enriched from blood (not recorded which). The receptor set was obtained from a woman aged 40-49 years with acute COVID-19.

The chain carries TRBV3-1 (or the pseudogene TRBV3-2) and TRBJ1-2, with 8 bases lining up with TRBD1. CDR1 is LGHDT and CDR2 is YNNKEL in the germline V gene (reference sequence). V gave up 2 bases and J gave up 3 bases; unmatched junction bases: 14. This CDR3 contains 18 residues. Here the CDR3 reads CASSQFYRGGIKDYGYTF. DNA of the CDR3: TGTGCCAGCAGCCAATTCTACAGGGGGGGAATCAAGGACTATGGCTACACCTTC.

This clone came up a few times. The rearrangement uses TRBV2 and TRBJ2-7; 9 bases are shared with TRBD2. The CDR3 is 15 residues long. The V gene end was trimmed by 6 bases and the J gene end by 5 bases; junction bases not matched to a gene: 11. The germline gives CDR1 SNHLY, CDR2 FYNNEI. The CDR3 DNA is TGTGCCAGCAGGGCCGAGGGACTAGCTGGGCACGAGCAGTACTTC. Translation: CASRAEGLAGHEQYF.

V and J are TRBV11-2 and TRBJ1-5; TRBD1 aligns across 7 bases. Trimming removed 5 bases from V and 7 bases from J; junction bases left unmatched: 8. This CDR3 is 14 amino acids long. Looked up from germline, CDR1 is SGHAT and CDR2 is FQNNGV. CDR3 in amino acids: CASSPGGRDQPQHF. CDR3 coding DNA: TGTGCCAGCAGCCCAGGGGGACGGGACCAGCCCCAGCATTTT.

V usage is TRBV6-5 and J usage is TRBJ2-2, with TRBD2 matching over 8 bases. This CDR3 is built from 14 residues. Germline CDR1 and CDR2: MNHEY and SVGAGI. V dropped 7 bases and J dropped 5; count of bases not matched to a gene: 6. The chain's CDR3 is CASKRAGATGELFF. The CDR3 DNA reads TGTGCCAGCAAACGAGCGGGAGCGACCGGGGAGCTGTTTTTT.

This clone was recorded a few times. The gene calls are TRBV28 and TRBJ1-1; D is undetermined. The CDR3 is made up of 15 amino acids. In germline, CDR1 is MDHEN, CDR2 SYDVKM. V was pared by 3 bases and J by 0 bases, with 11 bases between. CDR3 sequence (DNA): TGTGCCAGCAGTTTCCCCGGAGCGCTGAACACTGAAGCTTTCTTT. It translates to CASSFPGALNTEAFF. Full variable domain (missing parts from reference TRBV28 and TRBJ1-1): DVKVTQSSRYLVKRTGEKVFLECVQDMDHENMFWYRQDPGLGLRLIYFSYDVKMKEKGDIPEGYSVSREKKERFSLILESASTNQTSMYLCASSFPGALNTEAFFGQGTRLTVV.

The V call is TRBV19, the J call TRBJ1-5, with D tentatively TRBD1 (5 bases). Looked up from germline, CDR1 is LNHDA and CDR2 is SQIVND (reference sequence). V lost 6 bases and J lost 4, with 13 bases in between. CDR3 length: 14 residues. CDR3 sequence (DNA): TGTGCCAGTAGGGCATTCCCAGGGAATCAGCCCCAGCATTTT. Amino acids: CASRAFPGNQPQHF.

The V call is TRBV4-1, the J call TRBJ1-5, with D possibly being TRBD1 (6 bases). The CDR3 has 14 residues. Germline loops: CDR1 MGHRA, CDR2 YSYEKL. The V end was cut by 4 bases, the J end by 5 bases, with 12 bases between. This CDR3 reads CASSRGGAHQPQHF. CDR3 nucleotides: TGCGCCAGCAGCCGGGGGGGCGCCCATCAGCCCCAGCATTTT.

The chain carries TRBV9 and TRBJ1-2; D gene uncertain. This CDR3 contains 12 residues. Trimming shortened V by 0 bases and J by 5 bases, and 5 bases separated the two germline ends. Germline V gene data show CDR1 as SGDLS and CDR2 as YYNGEE. This chain's CDR3 is CASSVDSYGYTF. The CDR3 nucleotides are TGTGCCAGCAGCGTAGACTCATATGGCTACACCTTC.

This clone was seen only a few times. The CDR3 protein is CASSFPGQEYNEQFF. The CDR3 bases are TGTGCCAGCAGTTTCCCAGGACAGGAATACAATGAGCAGTTCTTC. The chain uses TRBV27 and TRBJ2-1, with 7 bases lining up with TRBD1. V lost 3 bases to trimming and J lost 4 bases; unmatched junction nucleotides: 6. This CDR3 is 15 amino acids long. Germline lookup yields CDR1 MNHEY and CDR2 SMNVEV (reference sequence).

V usage is TRBV5-1 and J usage is TRBJ2-7; weak D call: TRBD2 (6 bases). This CDR3 has 14 residues. Deletions cut 5 bases from V and 3 bases from J, with 15 bases between. CDR1 and CDR2 (germline): SGHRS, YFSETQ. CDR3 region: CASSPQFSGYEQYF. CDR3 coding DNA: TGCGCCAGCAGTCCCCAATTTAGCGGCTACGAGCAGTACTTC.

The gene calls are TRBV6-4 and TRBJ2-1; 12 bases are shared with TRBD2. After removal of 6 bases from V and 8 bases from J, the junction contained 5 bases not matched to a gene. The length of the CDR3 is 14 residues. Germline loops: CDR1 MRHNA, CDR2 SNTAGT. In DNA, the CDR3 is TGTGCCAGCAGCCGGACTAGCGGGATTGATGAGCAGTTCTTC. Its protein product is CASSRTSGIDEQFF.

This chain links TRBV24-1 with TRBJ1-6; D is undetermined. Trimming removed 6 bases from V and 8 bases from J, with 13 bases in between. The germline CDR1 and CDR2 sequences are KGHDR and SFDVKD. The CDR3 length is 14 residues. CDR3 sequence (DNA): TGTGCCACCAGTAAGCGGAGCACGGATTCACCCCTCCACTTT. Translating gives CATSKRSTDSPLHF.

The chain recombines TRBV24-1 with TRBJ1-6, with 8 bases that match TRBD1. V lost 3 bases to trimming and J lost 0 bases; unmatched junction nucleotides: 6. The CDR3 is 18 amino acids. Germline lookup yields CDR1 KGHDR and CDR2 SFDVKD. CDR3 loop: CATSDTSGGASYNSPLHF. CDR3 bases: TGTGCCACCAGTGATACCTCAGGGGGCGCCTCCTATAATTCACCCCTCCACTTT.

V and J are TRBV27 and TRBJ2-7; a weak D match, TRBD2 (5 bases). V was shortened by 7 bases and J by 0 bases, with 10 bases between the two germline ends. This CDR3 comprises 13 residues. From germline, CDR1 is MNHEY and CDR2 SMNVEV (reference sequence). DNA of the CDR3: TGTGCCAGCATGAGGGATTCCTCCTACGAGCAGTACTTC. Its protein is CASMRDSSYEQYF.

This clone was seen just once. The chain has TRBV7-9 and TRBJ1-1, with TRBD1 matching over 10 bases. In germline, CDR1 is SEHNR, CDR2 FQNEAQ (reference sequence). V was pared by 1 base and J by 1 base, with 6 bases of the junction left unmatched. The length of the CDR3 is 17 residues. CDR3 bases: TGTGCCAGCAGCTTAGAAGTGGGACAGGGGAGGAACACTGAAGCTTTCTTT. Amino acids: CASSLEVGQGRNTEAFF.

This sequence joins TRBV28 and TRBJ1-1; D possibly corresponds to TRBD1 (6 bases). Germline CDR1 MDHEN, CDR2 SYDVKM. V shed 6 bases and J shed 9 bases, with 14 bases lying between them. This CDR3 contains 12 residues. The DNA for the CDR3 is TGTGCCAGCAGGGACAGCTCCGTGAAAGCTTTCTTT. This sequence encodes CASRDSSVKAFF. The variable domain in full, with the rest retrieved from reference TRBV28 and TRBJ1-1, is DVKVTQSSRYLVKRTGEKVFLECVQDMDHENMFWYRQDPGLGLRLIYFSYDVKMKEKGDIPEGYSVSREKKERFSLILESASTNQTSMYLCASRDSSVKAFFGQGTRLTVV.

This sequence joins TRBV5-4 and TRBJ2-1; TRBD1 matches 8 bases. Germline CDR1 SGHNT, CDR2 YYREEE (reference sequence). CDR3 length: 14 residues. Trimming at V came to 4 bases and at J to 5 bases, leaving 5 bases not matched to a gene. CDR3 sequence: CASSTGTGNNEQFF. DNA for the CDR3: TGTGCCAGCAGCACTGGGACAGGAAACAATGAGCAGTTCTTC.

This clone has a single count. The chain links TRBV9 to TRBJ1-2; D gene ambiguous. Germline CDR1 and CDR2: SGDLS and YYNGEE. Trimming took 4 bases from V and 1 from J, leaving 11 bases between them. The CDR3 has 14 amino acids. In nucleotides, the CDR3 is TGTGCCAGCAGCCCCGGGTTTAGTAACTATGGCTACACCTTC. Protein product: CASSPGFSNYGYTF.

The J gene is TRBJ2-7, the V gene TRBV19; TRBD2 matches 12 bases. Germline CDR1 LNHDA, CDR2 SQIVND (reference sequence). With 2 bases clipped from V and 6 bases from J, the junction kept 5 bases outside the gene matches. The CDR3 is made up of 15 amino acids. In DNA, the CDR3 is TGTGCCAGTAGTATACCGACTAGCGGGAGTTTCGAGCAGTACTTC. Its translation is CASSIPTSGSFEQYF.

This sequence joins TRBV29-1 and TRBJ2-2, with D unresolved. V lost 1 base and J lost 2, with 2 bases in between. This CDR3 is 12 amino acids long. CDR1 and CDR2 from the germline V gene are SQVTM and ANQGSEA. The CDR3 spells CSVEANTGELFF. For the CDR3, the DNA is TGCAGCGTTGAAGCAAACACCGGGGAGCTGTTTTTT.

The CDR3 reads CASSQDRGLEGYTF. The CDR3 DNA reads as TGCGCCAGCAGCCAAGATCGGGGGTTAGAGGGCTACACCTTC. The chain uses TRBV4-3 and TRBJ1-2; tentatively, D is TRBD1 (5 bases). CDR3 length: 14 residues. Trimming took off 0 bases at V and 8 bases at J, with 13 bases between the two ends. Germline loops: CDR1 LGHNA, CDR2 YSLEER.

This clone was observed a single time. The V gene is TRBV6-1, the J gene TRBJ1-5; 9 bases align to TRBD1. Germline CDR1 MNHNS, CDR2 SASEGT. CDR3 length: 14 amino acids. The V segment lost 3 bases and the J segment 5 bases; nucleotides outside the gene matches: 2. The CDR3, as DNA: TGTGCCAGCAGTGACCGGGACAGGGATCAGCCCCAGCATTTT. It is translated as CASSDRDRDQPQHF.

The gene calls are TRBV2 and TRBJ1-2, with 10 bases fitting TRBD1. CDR1 SNHLY and CDR2 FYNNEI come from the germline V gene. This CDR3 is 14 amino acids long. J lost 5 bases, V lost 9 bases, and 9 bases had no gene match. The CDR3 sequence is CASFRQGAGYGYTF. CDR3 bases: TGTGCCAGTTTCCGACAGGGGGCAGGATATGGCTACACCTTC.

The genes are TRBV7-2 and TRBJ2-1; tentatively, D is TRBD2 (6 bases). CDR3 length: 15 amino acids. V was trimmed by 2 bases and J by 0 bases, leaving 8 bases between them. CDR1 is SGHTA and CDR2 is FQGNSA in the germline V gene. CDR3 coding DNA: TGTGCCAGCAGCTTAAGCGGGCCCTCCTACAATGAGCAGTTCTTC. Amino acids: CASSLSGPSYNEQFF. The entire variable domain, with the rest obtained from reference TRBV7-2 and TRBJ2-1, is as follows: GAGVSQSPSNKVTEKGKDVELRCDPISGHTALYWYRQSLGQGLEFLIYFQGNSAPDKSGLPSDRFSAERTGGSVSTLTIQRTQQEDSAVYLCASSLSGPSYNEQFFGPGTRLTVL.

The chain recombines TRBV3-1 (or the pseudogene TRBV3-2) with TRBJ1-1; D gene uncertain. The CDR3 contains 13 residues. CDR1 and CDR2 (germline): LGHDT, YNNKEL (reference sequence). V was pared by 4 bases and J by 3 bases, with 9 bases between. The CDR3 loop is CASSPAMDTEAFF. DNA of the CDR3: TGTGCCAGCAGCCCTGCGATGGACACTGAAGCTTTCTTT.

V and J are TRBV12-3 or TRBV12-4 and TRBJ2-1; D ambiguous. This CDR3 region has 11 residues. The V gene lost 6 bases and the J gene lost 10 bases, with 10 bases spanning the gap. CDR3 in DNA: TGTGCCAGCAGCTTTCTGCGCGAGCAGTTCTTC. Its translation: CASSFLREQFF.

This clone occurred a few times. V usage is TRBV19 and J usage is TRBJ2-1; 7 bases are a match to TRBD2. Trimming cost V 6 bases and J 7 bases; bases outside gene matches: 9. The CDR3 runs 14 residues. Per the germline V gene, CDR1 is LNHDA and CDR2 is SQIVND (reference sequence). As DNA, the CDR3 is TGTGCCAGTAGCTCCGGACTAGGTATTAATGAGCAGTTCTTC. Its translation: CASSSGLGINEQFF.

The chain links TRBV28 to TRBJ1-2, with no clear D. CDR1 is MDHEN, CDR2 SYDVKM, per germline. Trimming pared 3 bases from V and 4 bases from J, leaving 3 bases between. The CDR3 consists of 11 residues. CDR3 DNA: TGTGCCAGCAGTTTCGTCTATGGCTACACCTTC. Translated, it gives CASSFVYGYTF.

The chain is built from TRBV7-8 and TRBJ1-4; maybe TRBD1 (5 bases). This CDR3 comprises 16 residues. V was clipped by 1 base and J by 8 bases, with 17 bases between them. Germline lookup yields CDR1 SGHVS and CDR2 FQNEAQ. CDR3 nucleotides: TGTGCCAGCAGCTTAGACAGGATTTTTCTCCCCGAAAAACTGTTTTTT. This translates into CASSLDRIFLPEKLFF.

This chain links TRBV5-8 with TRBJ2-3, with 7 bases fitting TRBD1. With V trimmed by 2 bases and J by 1 base, 10 bases remained unmatched. From germline, CDR1 is SGHTS and CDR2 YDEGEE. The CDR3 has 17 amino acids. As DNA, the CDR3 is TGTGCCAGCAGCTTAGCATGGACAGGAACCCGCACAGATACGCAGTATTTT. Its translation: CASSLAWTGTRTDTQYF.